Listed below are T cell receptor beta chains from one sample, sequenced in a study of control samples from healthy donors and cancer patients. TCRdb's table, derived via immunoSEQ multiplex PCR, lists solely in-frame clones and lacks some. The sample lists about 120,000 clones, 70% to 90% occurring once. The sequenced sample consisted of blood. The receptors were gathered from a man aged 45-65 years in good health. Both conserved end residues are part of each CDR3. A D gene is named only where the DNA matches it firmly. Some rows have no size entry. The others give once, few or many, or a class for an expanded clone.

TRBJ1-1 once TRBV18 . TGTGCCAGCTCACTCGGTCCGTCGATGAACACTGAAGCTTTCTTT CASSLGPSMNTEAFF
TRBJ2-5 once TRBV24-1 TRBD1 TGTGCCACCAGTGATGGGGACAGGGGAGACCAAGAGACCCAGTACTTC CATSDGDRGDQETQYF
TRBJ1-2 . TRBV28 TRBD1 TGTGCCAGCAGTCCCGTGGACAGGGGCTATGGCTACACCTTC CASSPVDRGYGYTF
TRBJ1-2 . TRBV25-1 . TGTGCCAGCAGTGCCTTACAGGGAGACTATGGCTACACCTTC CASSALQGDYGYTF
TRBJ2-1 . TRBV6-2/TRBV6-3 TRBD2 TGTGCCAGCAGCCCTCTCCGGGGCGGGGGGGCCGCGGGGTACAATGAGCAGTTCTTC CASSPLRGGGAAGYNEQFF
TRBJ2-2 . TRBV7-6 TRBD2 TGTGCCAGCAGCTTGGGCCATAGCGGGGGGACCACCACCGGGGAGCTGTTTTTT CASSLGHSGGTTTGELFF
TRBJ1-2 once TRBV4-3 . TGCGCCAGCGGCGTAGTAGGGGATAAAGGCTACACCTTC CASGVVGDKGYTF
TRBJ1-1 . TRBV30 TRBD1 TGTGCCTGGAGCCGGGACAGGAGCGGTGAAGCTTTCTTT CAWSRDRSGEAFF
TRBJ2-2 . TRBV11-3 . TGTGCCAGCAGCTTAAGAGTGAACACCGGGGAGCTGTTTTTT CASSLRVNTGELFF
TRBJ1-6 . TRBV30 . TGTGCCTGGAGTGTACGGGACGCCAATTCACCCCTCCACTTT CAWSVRDANSPLHF
TRBJ1-6 . TRBV5-5 TRBD1 TGTGCCAGCAGCTGGGACAGGGCTGGGTATAATTCACCCCTCCACTTT CASSWDRAGYNSPLHF
TRBJ2-7 . TRBV4-3 TRBD1 TGCGCCAGCAGCCAAGACTGGACAGGGGGTCCCTACGAGCAGTACTTC CASSQDWTGGPYEQYF
TRBJ2-3 . TRBV5-1 TRBD2 TGCGCCAGCAGCTTGACTAGCGGGTTCGGAGATACGCAGTATTTT CASSLTSGFGDTQYF
TRBJ2-3 . TRBV5-4 TRBD1 TGTGCCAGCAGCCCACCGGGACAGAGCACAGATACGCAGTATTTT CASSPPGQSTDTQYF
TRBJ2-6 . TRBV5-1 . TGCGCCAGTAGCGAGAAGTACTCTGGGGCCAACGTCCTGACTTTC CASSEKYSGANVLTF
TRBJ2-7 . TRBV24-1 . TGTGCCACCAGTGAGTGGGGCTCCTACGAGCAGTACTTC CATSEWGSYEQYF
TRBJ2-7 . TRBV27 TRBD2 TGTGCCAGCAGTGCCCGACTAGCGGGCCCCTACGAGCAGTACTTC CASSARLAGPYEQYF
TRBJ1-2 . TRBV18 . TGTGCCAGCTCACCAGAGAGGACAGTCTATGGCTACACCTTC CASSPERTVYGYTF
TRBJ2-4 once TRBV5-1 . TGCGCCAGCAGCTTGGAGGTGGGGGTCGGCATTCAGTACTTC CASSLEVGVGIQYF
TRBJ1-1 . TRBV7-2 TRBD1 TGTGCCAGCAGCTTAAGGGGACAGGGGAACACTGAAGCTTTCTTT CASSLRGQGNTEAFF
TRBJ2-5 . TRBV24-1 TRBD2 TGTGCCACCAGTGAGGGGACTAGCGGGGCACAAGAGACCCAGTACTTC CATSEGTSGAQETQYF
TRBJ2-7 . TRBV6-5 . TGTGCCAGCAGTTCTAGTCCCGGGACACTCTCCTACGAGCAGTACTTC CASSSSPGTLSYEQYF
TRBJ2-3 . TRBV5-6 . TGTGCCAGCAGCTCCTCAGATACGCAGTATTTT CASSSSDTQYF
TRBJ1-2 . TRBV27 . TGTGCCAGCAGCCTTAAGGCCCCTAACTATGGCTACACCTTC CASSLKAPNYGYTF
TRBJ2-5 . TRBV5-4 . TGTGCCAGCAGCTTGCCAGGTGGAGAGACCCAGTACTTC CASSLPGGETQYF
TRBJ1-1 . TRBV3-1/TRBV3-2 . TGTGCCAGCAGCCTAGCGAACACTGAAGCTTTCTTT CASSLANTEAFF
TRBJ1-2 . TRBV24-1 . TGTGCCACCAGTGATTCAGGTACTAACTATGGCTACACCTTC CATSDSGTNYGYTF
TRBJ1-4 . TRBV28 . TGTGCTTACCAAACAGGAACTAATGAAAAACTGTTTTTT CAYQTGTNEKLFF
TRBJ1-5 . TRBV6-6 . TGTGCCAGCAGACCCGACGGTAATCAGCCCCAGCATTTT CASRPDGNQPQHF
TRBJ1-2 . TRBV18 TRBD1 TGTGCCAGCTCACCTCCGGGACAGGGAGTCTATGGCTACACCTTC CASSPPGQGVYGYTF
TRBJ1-5 . TRBV3-1/TRBV3-2 . TGTGCCAGCAGCCAAGATCCCCCATTGACAGGCCGTAGCAATCAGCCCCAGCATTTT CASSQDPPLTGRSNQPQHF
TRBJ1-2 . TRBV5-1 . TGCGCCAGCACTTCCCAGACAACCGATGGCTACACCTTC CASTSQTTDGYTF
TRBJ1-1 . TRBV6-4 . TGTGCCAGCAAAGGGGGGAACACTGAAGCTTTCTTT CASKGGNTEAFF
TRBJ1-5 . TRBV28 TRBD1 TGTGCCAGCAGTTTAACGGACAGGGAGGCTCAGCCCCAGCATTTT CASSLTDREAQPQHF
TRBJ2-3 . TRBV13 TRBD2 TGTGCCAGCAGCTCCAGACCCGGGACTAGCGGGGGGGGATTTAGCACAGATACGCAGTATTTT CASSSRPGTSGGGFSTDTQYF
TRBJ2-7 . TRBV13 TRBD1 TGTGCCAGCAGCTTAGGCTGGACAGGGAAAACCTACGAGCAGTACTTC CASSLGWTGKTYEQYF
TRBJ2-3 once TRBV11-2 . TGTGCCAGCAGCTTAGAACTAGTTACGACAGATACGCAGTATTTT CASSLELVTTDTQYF
TRBJ1-5 . TRBV4-1 TRBD1 TGCGCCAGCAGCCTACAGGGGGCAAATCAGCCCCAGCATTTT CASSLQGANQPQHF
TRBJ1-1 few TRBV6-5 . TGTGCCAGCAGTTACCAGGAGGCAAACACTGAAGCTTTCTTT CASSYQEANTEAFF
TRBJ1-5 . TRBV5-5 TRBD1 TGTGCCAGCAGCTTGGATCCGGGACAGACCTATCAGCCCCAGCATTTT CASSLDPGQTYQPQHF
TRBJ1-1 . TRBV6-1 . TGTGCCAGCAGTGAAGCGCTAGTAGGGTACACTGAAGCTTTCTTT CASSEALVGYTEAFF
TRBJ2-2 . TRBV7-2 . TGTGCCAGCAGCCTCGACATGAACACCGGGGAGCTGTTTTTT CASSLDMNTGELFF
TRBJ2-1 . TRBV12-3/TRBV12-4 . TGTGCCAGCAGTTTGCGGAATGAGCAGTTCTTC CASSLRNEQFF
TRBJ1-1 . TRBV5-1 . TGCGCCAGCACGGGATTAGGGGCCTTGAACACTGAAGCTTTCTTT CASTGLGALNTEAFF
TRBJ1-2 . TRBV20-1 TRBD1 TGCAGTGCCGGACAGGACTATGGCTACACCTTC CSAGQDYGYTF
TRBJ1-1 . TRBV5-6 . TGTGCCAGCAGCTCATCTCTGAGGAGGGTAGCTGAAGCTTTCTTT CASSSSLRRVAEAFF
TRBJ1-3 . TRBV27 TRBD1 TGTGCCAGCAGTACCCACAGGGGGACTGGAAACACCATATATTTT CASSTHRGTGNTIYF
TRBJ1-2 . TRBV7-9 . TGTGCCAGCAGCCCGAAGGACAGTTTCGGGTATGGCTACACCTTC CASSPKDSFGYGYTF
TRBJ1-2 . TRBV9 . TGTGCCAGCAGCGTCCAGGGGTATGGCTACACCTTC CASSVQGYGYTF
TRBJ1-5 . TRBV27 . TGTGCCAGCAGTTGGACACCTAATCAGCCCCAGCATTTT CASSWTPNQPQHF
TRBJ2-6 . TRBV6-6 TRBD2 TGTGCCAGCAGTCCGACGGGGGGGCGCTCTGGGGCCAACGTCCTGACTTTC CASSPTGGRSGANVLTF
TRBJ1-2 few TRBV29-1 TRBD1 TGCAGCGTCCTTGGGACAGATAACTATGGCTACACCTTC CSVLGTDNYGYTF
TRBJ1-1 . TRBV27 . TGTGCCAGCTCCTCGGGGGCGCGGGGTTACACTGAAGCTTTCTTT CASSSGARGYTEAFF
TRBJ2-3 . TRBV24-1 TRBD2 TGTGCCACCAGGACTAGCGGGGCCACAGATACGCAGTATTTT CATRTSGATDTQYF
TRBJ2-2 . TRBV30 TRBD2 TGTGCCTGGAGTGTACAACTAGCGGACACCGGGGAGCTGTTTTTT CAWSVQLADTGELFF
TRBJ2-5 . TRBV30 . TGTGCCTGGAGTTCCGGGACGATGGGAGAGACCCAGTACTTC CAWSSGTMGETQYF
TRBJ2-1 once TRBV18 TRBD2 TGTGCCAGCTCACCACAGCGGGGGGTCAGCGAGCAGTTCTTC CASSPQRGVSEQFF
TRBJ1-2 . TRBV5-4 TRBD1 TGTGCCAGCAGCTTATCCGGGACAGGGATCTATGGCTACACCTTC CASSLSGTGIYGYTF
TRBJ1-5 . TRBV10-3 . TGTGCCATCAGTGATCAGTACCCAAATCAGCCCCAGCATTTT CAISDQYPNQPQHF